What follows are 30 T cell receptor beta chains derived from one specimen sequenced in a study of regulatory T cells in long-lasting Graves disease. Time point noted: persistent/refractory GD, antithyroid drugs over 5 years with positive TRAb. RNA isolated from PBMCs was used to make the TCR library. Both iRepertoire HTBI primers and Arm-PCR of CDR3 regions were used to build the TCR beta libraries. MiXCR, run by TCRdb on the multiplex PCR reads, gives a single entry per CDR3 protein. This sample yields some 370,000 distinct CDR3 sequences, of which roughly 25% are seen a single time; less than 30% belongs to the top ten. The sample was peripheral blood mononuclear cells (PBMCs), taken when the disease was refractory, from a patient treated with antithyroid drugs. Receptors originate from a middle-aged woman with Graves disease.

In regard to this clonotype: A much larger clone lies a single base off, so this may be a read error. This chain connects TRBV20-1 to TRBJ1-5, with D perhaps TRBD1 (6 bases). CDR1 and CDR2 (germline): DFQATT, SNEGSKA (reference sequence). Trimming stripped 7 bases from V and 6 bases from J, with 16 bases between. The CDR3 runs to 13 residues. In nucleotides, the CDR3 is TGCAGTGTCAGATACACAGGGAGTCAGCCCCAGCATTTT. Translated, it gives CSVRYTGSQPQHF.

This clonotype was seen only a few times. CDR3 DNA: TGCGCCAGCAGCCGGCCAAGACAGGGGGGTTACGAGCAGTACTTC. Amino acid sequence: CASSRPRQGGYEQYF. V is TRBV10-2 and J is TRBJ2-7, with 9 nucleotides matching TRBD1. The CDR3 consists of 15 residues. In germline, CDR1 is WSHSY, CDR2 SAAADI. With V trimmed by 6 bases and J by 4 bases, 10 bases remained unmatched.

This clonotype was counted between two and nine times. The chain has TRBV19 and TRBJ2-2; D remains unclear. Between the trimmed V and J ends, which lost 1 base and 6 bases, there was a span of 15 bases. Germline assignment: CDR1 LNHDA and CDR2 SQIVND (reference sequence). The CDR3 totals 16 residues. The chain's CDR3 is CASSIGPLPIPGELFF. The CDR3 bases are TGTGCCAGTAGTATAGGTCCCCTACCTATTCCCGGGGAGCTGTTTTTT.

This clonotype was observed many times. The rearrangement joins TRBV28 to TRBJ2-7; the match to TRBD2 covers 7 bases. The CDR3 loop spans 15 amino acids. Unmatched junction bases numbered 13, after V lost 6 bases and J lost 5 bases. The germline V gene has CDR1 MDHEN and CDR2 SYDVKM. CDR3 in DNA: TGTGCCAGCAGAGTGGGTTGGGGGGGGTCCCACGAGCAGTACTTC. Its protein product is CASRVGWGGSHEQYF.

With regard to this clonotype: One junction end does not reproduce the germline sequence, and a read error may be involved. The chain links TRBV5-1 to TRBJ2-5; TRBD1 might be the D (5 bases). The CDR3 is 14 residues long. The germline gives CDR1 SGHRS, CDR2 YFSETQ. Written as DNA, the CDR3 is TGCGCCTGCAGCTCCTGGGGCAGGGCAGAGACCCAGTACTTC. It encodes CACSSWGRAETQYF.

In this sample, this clonotype turned up a few times. The chain has TRBV7-2 and TRBJ1-5; no reliable D call. Trimming removed 2 bases at V and 6 bases at J, with 14 bases between. This CDR3 region has 15 residues. CDR1 SGHTA and CDR2 FQGNSA come from the germline V gene. Here the CDR3 reads CASSLTVLHAQPQHF. The CDR3 region has the DNA TGTGCCAGCAGCTTAACAGTCCTTCATGCTCAGCCCCAGCATTTT.

This clonotype has a handful of counts. One base away lies a much larger clone, so this may be a sequencing read error. The chain joins TRBV28 to TRBJ1-6; 8 nucleotides match TRBD1. The CDR3 totals 16 residues. The germline CDR1 and CDR2 sequences are MDHEN and SYDVKM. The CDR3 coding sequence is TGTGCCAGCAGTTACGTTGGCCGGACAGGGAGTTCACCCCGCCACTTT. It translates to CASSYVGRTGSSPRHF.

This clonotype was recorded many times. This chain joins TRBV7-8 and TRBJ2-7, with D tentatively TRBD1 or TRBD2 (6 bases each). CDR1 is SGHVS and CDR2 is FQNEAQ in the germline V gene. With 3 bases removed from V and 5 bases from J, the gap between germline ends came to 11 bases. The CDR3 extends over 13 amino acids. CDR3 nucleotide sequence: TGTGCCAGCAGCTTGGGGGGCCCCAACGAGCAGTACTTC. It encodes CASSLGGPNEQYF. Variable domain in full (rest from reference TRBV7-8 and TRBJ2-7): GAGVSQSPRYKVAKRGQDVALRCDPISGHVSLFWYQQALGQGPEFLTYFQNEAQLDKSGLPSDRFFAERPEGSVSTLKIQRTQQEDSAVYLCASSLGGPNEQYFGPGTRLTVT.

This clonotype was picked up many times. The chain couples TRBV28 to TRBJ2-2; 12 bases map to TRBD1. Germline loops: CDR1 MDHEN, CDR2 SYDVKM. The junction had 7 bases not matched to a gene; V was cut back by 5 bases and J by 6 bases. The CDR3 contains 16 residues. The DNA for the CDR3 is TGTGCCAGCAGTGCGCCGGGACAGGGGGCGCCCGGGGAGCTGTTTTTT. Its translation: CASSAPGQGAPGELFF.

Many counts were recorded for this clonotype. The chain has TRBV5-1 and TRBJ1-1; D gene ambiguous. Germline CDR1 is SGHRS and CDR2 is YFSETQ. This CDR3 has 14 residues. Trimming took 0 bases from V and 0 from J, leaving 6 bases between them. CDR3 nucleotide sequence: TGCGCCAGCAGCTTGGAAACAGTGAACACTGAAGCTTTCTTT. Its translation: CASSLETVNTEAFF.

This clonotype was recorded many times. The chain is built from TRBV28 and TRBJ2-2, with D hard to call. The V gene lost 2 bases and the J gene lost 4 bases, with 8 bases spanning the gap. This CDR3 has 14 amino acids. Per germline, CDR1 MDHEN and CDR2 SYDVKM. The DNA for the CDR3 is TGTGCCAGCAGTTTAGGACCCCTCACCGGGGAGCTGTTTTTT. Translation: CASSLGPLTGELFF.

This clonotype came up many times. This sequence joins TRBV25-1 and TRBJ2-5; D gene uncertain. V dropped 2 bases and J dropped 5 bases, with 15 bases sitting between them. The length of the CDR3 is 15 residues. Germline loops: CDR1 MGHDK, CDR2 SYGVNS. The DNA of the CDR3 is TGTGCCAGCAGTGAAACCCCTGAAGGAGACGAGACCCAGTACTTC. This translates into CASSETPEGDETQYF. Full variable domain (remainder filled in from reference TRBV25-1 and TRBJ2-5): EADIYQTPRYLVIGTGKKITLECSQTMGHDKMYWYQQDPGMELHLIHYSYGVNSTEKGDLSSESTVSRIRTEHFPLTLESARPSHTSQYLCASSETPEGDETQYFGPGTRLLVL.

This clonotype occurred a few times. The V gene is TRBV29-1, the J gene TRBJ1-1, with 7 bases aligning to TRBD1. Germline lookup yields CDR1 SQVTM and CDR2 ANQGSEA. Germline trimming cut 3 bases from V and 4 bases from J; bases unmatched to any gene: 5. This CDR3 spans 13 amino acids. In nucleotides, the CDR3 is TGCAGCGTTGACAAAGCAGGGGGCACTGAAGCTTTCTTT. This encodes CSVDKAGGTEAFF.

This clonotype has a count of ten or more. This rearrangement joins TRBV12-3 or TRBV12-4 to TRBJ1-1; D uncertain. The CDR3 is 13 amino acids. V gave up 2 bases and J gave up 3 bases, with 7 bases separating them. CDR3 in DNA: TGTGCCAGCAGTTTAAGACCGGACACTGAAGCTTTCTTT. Protein product: CASSLRPDTEAFF.

This clonotype appeared many times. The chain couples TRBV28 to TRBJ2-7; maybe TRBD1 (5 bases). Trimming took 11 bases from V and 2 from J, leaving 16 bases between them. The CDR3 runs 13 residues. Germline loops: CDR1 MDHEN, CDR2 SYDVKM. CDR3 DNA: TGTGCCTGCCGTTTAAGGGGAACCTACGAGCAGTACTTC. Translation: CACRLRGTYEQYF.

Notes on this clonotype: One junction end does not reproduce the germline sequence, and a read error may be involved. J is TRBJ1-3 and V is TRBV2; tentatively, D is TRBD1 (5 bases). Germline CDR1 reads SNHLY; CDR2 reads FYNNEI. This CDR3 is built from 11 residues. The CDR3 here is CASSFEWDLRF. In nucleotides, the CDR3 is TGTGCCAGCAGCTTTGAGTGGGACCTTCGCTTT.

This clonotype was counted ten times or more. The V and J genes are TRBV27 and TRBJ2-7; D perhaps matches TRBD1 (7 bases). V lost 6 bases, J lost 4 bases, and 16 bases lay in between. CDR1 and CDR2 (germline): MNHEY, SMNVEV (reference sequence). The CDR3 spans 14 residues. CDR3 nucleotides: TGTGCCAGCAGCCCGACAGGGAGGTTATACGAGCAGTACTTC. Its translation: CASSPTGRLYEQYF.

The chain has TRBV6-1 and TRBJ2-5, with no clear D. CDR3 length equals 13 residues. With 2 bases removed from V and 6 bases from J, the gap between germline ends came to 10 bases. CDR1 MNHNS and CDR2 SASEGT come from the germline V gene. In DNA form, the CDR3 reads TGTGCCAGCAGTGAAACCCCCCCCCAGACCCAGTACTTC. It specifies CASSETPPQTQYF.

This clonotype was seen ten or more times. The CDR3 sequence: CASSLSWGSNTEAFF. CDR3 bases: TGTGCCAGCAGCCTATCCTGGGGATCTAACACTGAAGCTTTCTTT. This chain joins TRBV27 and TRBJ1-1, with unresolved D. Trimming removed 6 bases at V and 2 bases at J, with 16 bases between. This CDR3 comprises 15 residues. Germline CDR1 and CDR2: MNHEY and SMNVEV (reference sequence).

In DNA form, the CDR3 reads TGTGCCAGCAGCTCAGACCACGGGACAGGCCACCAAGAGACCCAGTACTTC. It is translated as CASSSDHGTGHQETQYF. The chain uses TRBV7-9 and TRBJ2-5; 8 bases are shared with TRBD1. The CDR3 runs 17 residues. Germline V gives CDR1 SEHNR, CDR2 FQNEAQ (reference sequence). V lost 4 bases, J lost 0 bases, and 10 bases stayed unmatched.

This clonotype was picked up many times. This chain uses TRBV28 with TRBJ2-4; no firm D call. The CDR3 has 15 residues. Germline values: CDR1 MDHEN, CDR2 SYDVKM. The germline V and J ends were trimmed by 3 bases and 0 bases, with 9 bases remaining between them. CDR3 region: CASSLSLIAKNIQYF. The CDR3 bases are TGTGCCAGCAGTTTGTCGCTTATAGCCAAAAACATTCAGTACTTC.

V gene TRBV19 combines with J gene TRBJ2-7, with D possibly being TRBD1 (6 bases). Trimming stripped 6 bases from V and 6 bases from J, with 21 bases between. CDR1 and CDR2 (germline): LNHDA, SQIVND (reference sequence). The CDR3 is made up of 15 amino acids. The CDR3 spells CASRQTQGVGGEQYF. DNA for the CDR3: TGTGCCAGTAGGCAAACACAGGGAGTAGGAGGCGAGCAGTACTTC.

This clonotype appeared a few times. The chain carries TRBV6-2 or TRBV6-3 and TRBJ1-5; 9 bases are shared with TRBD1. The CDR3 has 17 residues. From germline, CDR1 is MNHEY and CDR2 SVGEGT. Unmatched junction bases numbered 10, after V lost 4 bases and J lost 3 bases. This CDR3 reads CASSSDPGQGYNQPQHF. The CDR3 DNA sequence: TGTGCCAGCAGTTCGGACCCGGGACAGGGTTACAATCAGCCCCAGCATTTT.

In its sample, this clonotype was seen many times. V gene TRBV2 combines with J gene TRBJ2-7; D is perhaps TRBD2 (5 bases). This CDR3 contains 16 residues. The germline gives CDR1 SNHLY, CDR2 FYNNEI. Trimming left V 1 base short and J 0 bases short, with 13 bases between. The CDR3 region has the DNA TGTGCCAGCAGTGAAGGGAAGGGAGCGCCCTCCTACGAGCAGTACTTC. Translating gives CASSEGKGAPSYEQYF.

Of note for this clonotype: A much larger clone is a single base away; this may be a read error. Because it lacks the conserved phenylalanine or tryptophan at the end, this CDR3 is likely a read error. This chain links TRBV7-8 with TRBJ2-7; 7 bases fit TRBD2. V trimming: 0 bases; J trimming: 3 bases; junction bases outside the gene matches: 20. This CDR3 region has 20 residues. From germline, CDR1 is SGHVS and CDR2 FQNEAQ. This chain's CDR3 is CASSLARMGGSAGRVYEQYI. The DNA of the CDR3 is TGTGCCAGCAGCTTAGCGCGTATGGGCGGGAGTGCGGGAAGGGTCTACGAGCAGTACATC.

This chain links TRBV9 with TRBJ1-6, with D perhaps matching TRBD1 (5 bases). This CDR3 is built from 15 residues. CDR1 is SGDLS, CDR2 YYNGEE, per germline. The V end lost 3 bases, the J end lost 9 bases, and 16 bases lay between the germline ends. CDR3 nucleotide sequence: TGTGCCAGCAGCGACTCGGGGGATCTGCTTTCACCCCTCCACTTT. Encoded protein: CASSDSGDLLSPLHF.

This clonotype was counted between two and nine times. The chain couples TRBV20-1 to TRBJ2-7, with no clear D. The CDR3 has 10 residues. Germline lookup yields CDR1 DFQATT and CDR2 SNEGSKA (reference sequence). Between the trimmed V and J ends, which lost 6 bases and 3 bases, there was a span of 6 bases. CDR3 DNA sequence: TGCAGTGCCTACCTCTACGAGCAGTACTTC. As protein: CSAYLYEQYF.

The sample holds many counts of this clonotype. The chain couples TRBV7-9 to TRBJ2-4; maybe TRBD1 (8 bases). V shed 5 bases and J shed 1 base, with 12 bases lying between them. CDR1 is SEHNR and CDR2 is FQNEAQ in the germline V gene (reference sequence). The CDR3 contains 15 residues. The CDR3: CASSGQGGAKNIQYF. The CDR3 DNA follows: TGTGCCAGCAGCGGACAGGGAGGGGCCAAAAACATTCAGTACTTC.

In this sample, this clonotype turned up many times. The chain combines TRBV6-2 or TRBV6-3 with TRBJ2-7; 9 positions agree with TRBD1. The germline V gene has CDR1 MNHEY and CDR2 SVGEGT. V dropped 6 bases and J dropped 3; count of bases not matched to a gene: 3. The length of the CDR3 is 13 residues. The CDR3 DNA is TGTGCCAGCAGACTGGGACAGGGCTACGAGCAGTACTTC. It specifies CASRLGQGYEQYF.

The chain links TRBV30 to TRBJ2-7; 9 nucleotides match TRBD2. V shed 2 bases, J shed 12 bases, and the junction held 17 bases outside the gene matches. The CDR3 covers 15 residues. Germline values: CDR1 GTSNPN, CDR2 SVGIG (reference sequence). This chain's CDR3 is CAWSPEAGGPWRRYF. Written as DNA, the CDR3 is TGTGCCTGGAGTCCCGAAGCGGGAGGTCCCTGGCGTAGGTACTTC.